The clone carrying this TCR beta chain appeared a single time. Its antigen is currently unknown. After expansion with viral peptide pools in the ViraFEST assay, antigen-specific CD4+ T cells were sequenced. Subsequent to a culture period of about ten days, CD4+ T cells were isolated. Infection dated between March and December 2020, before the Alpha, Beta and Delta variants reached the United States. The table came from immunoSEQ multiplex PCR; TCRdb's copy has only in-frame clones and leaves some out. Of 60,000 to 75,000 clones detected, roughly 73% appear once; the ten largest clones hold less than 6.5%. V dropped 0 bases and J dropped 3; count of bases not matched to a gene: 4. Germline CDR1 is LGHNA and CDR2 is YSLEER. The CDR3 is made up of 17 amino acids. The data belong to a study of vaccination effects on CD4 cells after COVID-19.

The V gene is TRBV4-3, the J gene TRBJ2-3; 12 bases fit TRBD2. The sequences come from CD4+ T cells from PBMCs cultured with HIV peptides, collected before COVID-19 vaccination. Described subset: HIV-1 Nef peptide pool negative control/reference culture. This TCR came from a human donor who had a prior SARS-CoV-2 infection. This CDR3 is CASSQDFGTSGTDTQYF. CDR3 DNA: TGCGCCAGCAGCCAAGATTTCGGGACTAGCGGGACAGATACGCAGTATTTT.